Listed below are T cell receptor beta chains from one sample, sequenced in a study of radiation and T cells in renal cell carcinoma. Sequencing used immunoSEQ multiplex PCR; TCRdb keeps in-frame clones, though not all of them. The data contain 130,000 to 150,000 clones, about 85% of them singletons. This specimen consisted of blood, obtained from a patient whose treatment included radiotherapy and nephrectomy. These receptors came from a woman in her 70s with renal cell carcinoma. CDR3s include the opening cysteine and the closing phenylalanine or tryptophan. A D gene is named only where the DNA matches it firmly. Expanded clones get a size class; other rows say once, few or many, or leave the size out.

j_call | v_call | d_call | clone_size | cdr3_nt | cdr3_aa
TRBJ2-7 | TRBV9 | - | - | TGTGCCAGCAGCATCCGGGACCATACCTACGAGCAGTACTTC | CASSIRDHTYEQYF
TRBJ1-2 | TRBV28 | - | - | TGTGCCAGCAGGCCCCCGGGGACCAGACACTATGGCTACACCTTC | CASRPPGTRHYGYTF
TRBJ1-1 | TRBV7-2 | - | - | TGTGCCAGCAGCCGGACCTCGACAGTGAACACTGAAGCTTTCTTT | CASSRTSTVNTEAFF
TRBJ1-2 | TRBV19 | - | once | TGTGCCAGTAGTATAGATGGCGGACCCTACGGCTACACCTTC | CASSIDGGPYGYTF
TRBJ1-4 | TRBV28 | - | once | TGTGCCAGCAGTTTCGCGTGGAAGGCTAATGAAAAACTGTTTTTT | CASSFAWKANEKLFF
TRBJ1-1 | TRBV30 | - | - | TGTGCCTGGAGTAGGCTGGACCGAACGAACACTGAAGCTTTCTTT | CAWSRLDRTNTEAFF
TRBJ2-3 | TRBV5-1 | - | - | TGCGCCAGCAGCTTGGAGTCAGGTCCTAGCACAGATACGCAGTATTTT | CASSLESGPSTDTQYF
TRBJ2-1 | TRBV5-4 | TRBD2 | - | TGTGCCAGCAGCTTGGGGACTAGCAATGAGCAGTTCTTC | CASSLGTSNEQFF
TRBJ1-5 | TRBV7-2 | - | - | TGTGCCAGCAGCCAAAAGCAGGGTTCGGGCAATCAGCCCCAGCATTTT | CASSQKQGSGNQPQHF
TRBJ1-5 | TRBV7-2 | TRBD1 | - | TGTGCCAGCAGCTTAGAGCGACTGACAGGGCCCAATCAGCCCCAGCATTTT | CASSLERLTGPNQPQHF
TRBJ1-2 | TRBV30 | TRBD1 | - | TGTGCCTGGAGTTCTTCCAGGGGGCACAACTATGGCTACACCTTC | CAWSSSRGHNYGYTF
TRBJ2-3 | TRBV27 | - | - | TGTGCCGGCATTCGGTCAGGGAGGTCCATTACAGATACGCAGTATTTT | CAGIRSGRSITDTQYF
TRBJ2-5 | TRBV28 | TRBD2 | - | TGTGCCAGCAGTTCCCCGGTAGCGGGGGGCCTCGAGACCCAGTACTTC | CASSSPVAGGLETQYF
TRBJ2-1 | TRBV4-1 | - | - | TGCGCCAGCAGTAGTTTGAATGAGCAGTTCTTC | CASSSLNEQFF
TRBJ2-2 | TRBV2 | TRBD2 | - | TGTGCCAGCAGTGAAATGCGGGGGTACACCGGGGAGCTGTTTTTT | CASSEMRGYTGELFF
TRBJ1-3 | TRBV7-2 | - | - | TGTGCCAGCAGCTTAGGTGGGGGGGGTGGAAACACCATATATTTT | CASSLGGGGGNTIYF
TRBJ2-3 | TRBV2 | - | - | TGTGCCAGCATGGCCCCCCCAACCACCGGGACGCAGTATTTT | CASMAPPTTGTQYF
TRBJ2-5 | TRBV6-1 | TRBD1 | once | TGTGCCAGCGGGGACAGACAAGAGACCCAGTACTTC | CASGDRQETQYF
TRBJ1-1 | TRBV11-1 | - | - | TGTGCCAGCAGCTTACTTTGGGGTTTGGGGGACACTGAAGCTTTCTTT | CASSLLWGLGDTEAFF
TRBJ1-2 | TRBV9 | TRBD1 | - | TGTGCCAGCAGCGTAACCGGGACAGACTATGGCTACACCTTC | CASSVTGTDYGYTF
TRBJ1-2 | TRBV7-9 | - | - | TGTGCCAGCAGCCCCGGGACACACTATGGCTACACCTTC | CASSPGTHYGYTF
TRBJ2-3 | TRBV19 | TRBD1 | - | TGTGCCAGCCGGGACAGGGGCACAGATACGCAGTATTTT | CASRDRGTDTQYF
TRBJ2-7 | TRBV7-2 | TRBD2 | - | TGTGCCAGCAGCACGTTGCGGGGGAGGAGCGAGCAGTACTTC | CASSTLRGRSEQYF
TRBJ1-6 | TRBV5-1 | - | - | TGCGCCAGCAGCTTGGCAGGTTCCTATAATTCACCCCTCCACTTT | CASSLAGSYNSPLHF
TRBJ1-5 | TRBV11-3 | - | - | TGTGCCAGCAGCTACTCAGCCCCTGGACAGAATCAGCCCCAGCATTTT | CASSYSAPGQNQPQHF
TRBJ1-1 | TRBV5-1 | - | - | TGCGCCAGCAGCTTACTTGCACAGGCGAACACTGAAGCTTTCTTT | CASSLLAQANTEAFF
TRBJ2-3 | TRBV5-1 | TRBD1 | - | TGCGCCAGCAGCTTGGGACCCCGGGGACAGGGGGGCGATACGCAGTATTTT | CASSLGPRGQGGDTQYF
TRBJ2-5 | TRBV5-1 | - | - | TGCGCAACCGGGGGAGACTCAGAGGCCCAGTACTTC | CATGGDSEAQYF
TRBJ1-3 | TRBV9 | TRBD1 | - | TGTGCCAGCAGCGTAGAAGGGGGACAGGGGGCAAGAAACACCATATATTTT | CASSVEGGQGARNTIYF
TRBJ2-7 | TRBV10-2 | TRBD2 | - | TGCGCCAGCAGAGGAGCCGGGACTAGCTCCTACGAGCAGTACTTC | CASRGAGTSSYEQYF
TRBJ2-1 | TRBV4-3 | TRBD2 | once | TGCGCCAGCAGCCAAGGGACTAGCGTCCAGGTTGAGCAGTTCTTC | CASSQGTSVQVEQFF
TRBJ1-2 | TRBV27 | TRBD1 | - | TGTGCCAGCAGTTCAGTAAGGGACAGGGGAACTTATGGCTACACCTTC | CASSSVRDRGTYGYTF
TRBJ1-5 | TRBV7-9 | - | - | TGTGCCAGCAGAGGAGGGGATGGGCCCCAGCATTTT | CASRGGDGPQHF
TRBJ1-6 | TRBV1 | - | few | TGCACCAGCAGCCAAGGAGGGATTAATTCACCCCTCCACTTT | CTSSQGGINSPLHF
TRBJ1-1 | TRBV4-2 | - | - | TGTGCCAGCAGCCAAGATTCCGAGCTCAGGGGCACTGAAGCTTTCTTT | CASSQDSELRGTEAFF
TRBJ1-2 | TRBV28 | - | - | TGTGCCAGCAGTTACCCTGGACAGAACTATGGCTACACCTTC | CASSYPGQNYGYTF
TRBJ2-7 | TRBV30 | - | - | TGTGCCTGGAGTTCAGGGATCTACGAGCAGTACTTC | CAWSSGIYEQYF
TRBJ1-1 | TRBV19 | - | - | TGTGCCAGTAGTATTGGGGCAGGGCTGGGCACTGAAGCTTTCTTT | CASSIGAGLGTEAFF
TRBJ2-5 | TRBV4-1 | - | - | TGCGCCAGCAGCCAAGAAGGGGCGGGGGCTACGGGGGAGACCCAGTACTTC | CASSQEGAGATGETQYF
TRBJ2-7 | TRBV4-1 | - | - | TGCGCCAGCAGCCAAGAGATCCGGGACAACGAGCAGTACTTC | CASSQEIRDNEQYF
TRBJ2-2 | TRBV11-2 | - | - | TGTGCCAGCAGCAAGAGCGGGGAGCTGTTTTTT | CASSKSGELFF
TRBJ1-1 | TRBV7-6 | - | few | TGTGCCAGCAGCTCCGAACGGGACACTGAAGCTTTCTTT | CASSSERDTEAFF
TRBJ1-2 | TRBV30 | TRBD1 | - | TGTGCCTGGAGGAAGGACAGGGGTGGCCACACCTTC | CAWRKDRGGHTF
TRBJ1-5 | TRBV19 | - | once | TGTGCCAGTAGTCCACCTAAGGGGCGCAATCAGCCCCAGCATTTT | CASSPPKGRNQPQHF
TRBJ2-1 | TRBV6-1 | - | - | TGTGCCAGCAGTGAAAGGCAGCGGGTGCAGTTCTTC | CASSERQRVQFF
TRBJ1-4 | TRBV7-6 | - | few | TGTGCCAGCAGCTTAGCGGGCAGGGATCAAGAAAAACTGTTTTTT | CASSLAGRDQEKLFF
TRBJ1-4 | TRBV5-1 | - | - | TGCGCCAGCAGCTTGGGTAGTACTAATGAAAAACTGTTTTTT | CASSLGSTNEKLFF
TRBJ1-4 | TRBV7-7 | TRBD1 | once | TGTGCTAGCAGCCGGGACAGGGGAAATGAAAAACTGTTTTTT | CASSRDRGNEKLFF
TRBJ2-5 | TRBV7-9 | TRBD2 | - | TGTGCCAGCAGCTTATATCTAGCGGGGGCAGGAGAGACCCAGTACTTC | CASSLYLAGAGETQYF
TRBJ2-7 | TRBV5-1 | - | - | TGCGCCAGCAGCCGCACAGCACTCGAGCAGTACTTC | CASSRTALEQYF
TRBJ1-6 | TRBV28 | TRBD1 | - | TGTGCCAGCAGACTTAGCCTTACCGGGACAGACAATTCACCCCTCCACTTT | CASRLSLTGTDNSPLHF
TRBJ1-2 | TRBV28 | TRBD1 | - | TGTGCCAGCAGTCCGTTGACAGGGGGCGCGGGCTATGGCTACACCTTC | CASSPLTGGAGYGYTF
TRBJ2-1 | TRBV5-1 | - | once | TGCGCCAGCAGCTTTGGTGGACACTACAATGAGCAGTTCTTC | CASSFGGHYNEQFF
TRBJ2-2 | TRBV9 | - | - | TGTGCCAGCAGCGTATTCCGGGGGACCGGGGAGCTGTTTTTT | CASSVFRGTGELFF
TRBJ1-6 | TRBV4-1 | TRBD1 | once | TGCGCCAGCAGCCAAGTGGGACAGAGCTCCTATAATTCACCCCTCCACTTT | CASSQVGQSSYNSPLHF
TRBJ2-1 | TRBV7-2 | - | - | TGTGCCAGCAGCCCCGTTTCAGGGGGGGGCTACAATGAGCAGTTCTTC | CASSPVSGGGYNEQFF
TRBJ2-1 | TRBV9 | - | - | TGTGCCAGTTCTACCTCTAATCGATACAATGAGCAGTTCTTC | CASSTSNRYNEQFF
TRBJ2-5 | TRBV9 | - | - | TGTGCCAGCAGCGTAGGGGCCCAAGAGACCCAGTACTTC | CASSVGAQETQYF